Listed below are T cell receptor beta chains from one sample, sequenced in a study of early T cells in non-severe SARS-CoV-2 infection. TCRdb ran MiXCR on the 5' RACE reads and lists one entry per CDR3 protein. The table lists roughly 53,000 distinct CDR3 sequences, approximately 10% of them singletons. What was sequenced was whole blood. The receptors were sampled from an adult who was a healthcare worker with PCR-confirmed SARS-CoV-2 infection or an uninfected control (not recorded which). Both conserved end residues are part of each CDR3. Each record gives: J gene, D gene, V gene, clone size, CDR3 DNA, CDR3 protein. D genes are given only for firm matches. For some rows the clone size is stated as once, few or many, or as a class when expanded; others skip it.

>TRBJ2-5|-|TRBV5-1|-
TGCGCCAGCAGCCCGGGGACTGTCCAAGAGACCCAGTACTTC
CASSPGTVQETQYF
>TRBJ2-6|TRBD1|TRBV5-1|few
TGCGCCAGCAGCTTGGAGGGGACAGCCGATTCTGGGGCCAACGTCCTGACTTTC
CASSLEGTADSGANVLTF
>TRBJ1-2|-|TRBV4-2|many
TGTGCCAGCAGCCAACCAAATGGGGGGGCGGGTGGCTACACCTTC
CASSQPNGGAGGYTF
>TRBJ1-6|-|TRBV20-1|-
TGCAGTGCTCAGACACTCCATAATTCACCCCTCCACTTT
CSAQTLHNSPLHF
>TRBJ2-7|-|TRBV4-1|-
TGCGCCAGCAGCCAAGTGGCGACCGTCTTGCCAGAGCAGTACTTC
CASSQVATVLPEQYF
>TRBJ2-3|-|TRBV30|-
TGTGCCTGGAGATGGGGAGGGGGGACACAGAATGCAGATACGCAGTATTTT
CAWRWGGGTQNADTQYF
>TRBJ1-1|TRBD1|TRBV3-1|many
TGTGCCAGCAGCCGTAACAGGGGTAACACTGAAGCTTTCTTT
CASSRNRGNTEAFF
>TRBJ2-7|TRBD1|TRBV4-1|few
TGCGCCAGCAGCCAAGATCAGGGACCAGGACAGGTTTTTTACGAGCAGTACTTC
CASSQDQGPGQVFYEQYF
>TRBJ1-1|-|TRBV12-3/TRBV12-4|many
TGTGCCAGCAGTTTACAGGGCACTGAAGCTTTCTTT
CASSLQGTEAFF
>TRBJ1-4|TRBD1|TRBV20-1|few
TGCAGTGCTAGGGGGGACAGGGCTAATGAAAAACTGTTTTTT
CSARGDRANEKLFF
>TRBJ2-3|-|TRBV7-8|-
TGTGCCAGCAGCGAGGGACCGTCATTCTCAGATACGCAGTATTTT
CASSEGPSFSDTQYF
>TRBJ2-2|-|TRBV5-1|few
TGCGCCAGCAGAACTTGGGGGACACCGATCGGGGAGCTGTTTTTT
CASRTWGTPIGELFF
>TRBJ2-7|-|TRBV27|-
TGTGCCAGCAGTATCTACCTGTTTACTCGTCCTAGCGAGCAGTACTTC
CASSIYLFTRPSEQYF
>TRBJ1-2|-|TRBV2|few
TGTGCCAGCAGTGGGGGCAGGGGAGCTAACTATGGCTACACCTTC
CASSGGRGANYGYTF
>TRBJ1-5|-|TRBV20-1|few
TGCAGTGCTAGTGAAGGAGAGCAGCCCCAGCATTTT
CSASEGEQPQHF
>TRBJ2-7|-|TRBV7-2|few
TGTGCCAGCAGCTCTCTAACCCCGATGGACCGTTACGAGCAGTACTTC
CASSSLTPMDRYEQYF
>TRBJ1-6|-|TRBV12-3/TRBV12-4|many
TGTGCCAGCAGTTTAGGGTGGGAATCACCCCTCCACTTT
CASSLGWESPLHF
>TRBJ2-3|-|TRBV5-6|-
TGTGCCAGCAGCACGATGGGCACAGATACGCAGTATTTT
CASSTMGTDTQYF
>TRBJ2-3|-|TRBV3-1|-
TGTGCCAGCAGCCTCTTAGTCGGACAGCTGACAGATACGCAGTATTTT
CASSLLVGQLTDTQYF
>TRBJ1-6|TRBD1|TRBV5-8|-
TGTGCCAGCAGCTCAGGGACAGCGGGGAATTCACCCCTCCACTTT
CASSSGTAGNSPLHF
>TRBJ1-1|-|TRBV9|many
TGTGCCAGCAGCGTAGGACAGAAGGTGAATGAAGCTTTCTTT
CASSVGQKVNEAFF
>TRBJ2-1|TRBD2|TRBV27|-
TGTGCCAGCAGTCTAGCGGGCACCTACAATGAGCAGTTCTTC
CASSLAGTYNEQFF
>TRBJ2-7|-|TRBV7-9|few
TGTGCCAGCAGCTCTGCGGGACAAATGGTCTACGAGCAGTACTTC
CASSSAGQMVYEQYF
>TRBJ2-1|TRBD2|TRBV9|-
TGTGCCAGCAGCGTATACCAGCGGGGTAGGAATGAGCAGTTCTTC
CASSVYQRGRNEQFF
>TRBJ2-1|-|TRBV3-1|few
TGTGCCAGCAGCCGACCCTACAATGAGCAGTTCTTC
CASSRPYNEQFF
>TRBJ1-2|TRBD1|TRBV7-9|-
TGTGCCAGCAGCTTAGAATTTGGGACAGGGGCCCACTATGGCTACACCTTC
CASSLEFGTGAHYGYTF
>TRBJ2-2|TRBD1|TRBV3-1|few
TGTGCCAGCAGCCAGCAACAGGGGGGAACGGCCGGGGAGCTGTTTTTT
CASSQQQGGTAGELFF
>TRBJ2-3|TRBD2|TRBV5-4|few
TGTGCCAGCAGAGTGGGGCGGGGGGGTAACACAGATACGCAGTATTTT
CASRVGRGGNTDTQYF
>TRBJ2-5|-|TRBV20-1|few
TGCAGTGCTAGGACCGGGAGAGTACAAGAGACCCAGTACTTC
CSARTGRVQETQYF
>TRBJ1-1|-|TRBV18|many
TGTGCCAGCTCATCGGGCGGGGGCATGAACACTGAAGCTTTCTTT
CASSSGGGMNTEAFF
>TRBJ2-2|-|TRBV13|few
TGTGCCAGCAGACTAAGGGCCAACACCGGGGAGCTGTTTTTT
CASRLRANTGELFF
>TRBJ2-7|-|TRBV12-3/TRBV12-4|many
TGTGCCAGCAGTTCCCTGGAGAGCTCCTACGAGCAGTACTTC
CASSSLESSYEQYF
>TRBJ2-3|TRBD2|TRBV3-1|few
TGTGCCAGCAGCCAAATTGGACTAGCGGGGGGGCTTACAGATACGCAGTATTTT
CASSQIGLAGGLTDTQYF
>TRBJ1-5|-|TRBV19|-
TGTGCCAGTAGTTCCGTCTTCGGTAGGGGCAGCAATCAGCCCCAGCATTTT
CASSSVFGRGSNQPQHF
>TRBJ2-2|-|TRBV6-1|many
TGTGCCAGCAGTGCGGCAGGACAGCGAAACACCGGGGAGCTGTTTTTT
CASSAAGQRNTGELFF
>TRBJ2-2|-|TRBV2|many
TGTGCCAGCAGTGTCGACAGCCAAATCACCGGGGAGCTGTTTTTT
CASSVDSQITGELFF
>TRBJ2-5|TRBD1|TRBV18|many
TGTGCCAGCTCACCTCAGACAGGGGCCCAAGAGACCCAGTACTTC
CASSPQTGAQETQYF
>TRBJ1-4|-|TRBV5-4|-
TGTGCCAGCAGCCCGGGACCCCGGGGACTGTTTTTT
CASSPGPRGLFF
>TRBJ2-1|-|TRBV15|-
TGTGCCACCAGCAGAGATATATTCGGGGCCAATGAGCAGTTCTTC
CATSRDIFGANEQFF
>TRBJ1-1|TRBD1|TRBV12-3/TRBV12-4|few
TGTGCCAGCAGACAGTCGACAGGGGAAGCTGAAGCTTTCTTT
CASRQSTGEAEAFF
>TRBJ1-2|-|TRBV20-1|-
TGCAGTGCCCCACCGGACGGGAGCTATGGCTACACCTTC
CSAPPDGSYGYTF
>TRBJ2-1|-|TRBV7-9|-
TGTGCCAGCAGCTTAGGAGGAGGTACCCACTACAATGAGCAGTTCTTC
CASSLGGGTHYNEQFF
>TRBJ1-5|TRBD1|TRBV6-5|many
TGTGCCAGCGGACAGGGCAATCAGCCCCAGCATTTT
CASGQGNQPQHF
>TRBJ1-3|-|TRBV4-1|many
TGCGCCAGCAGCCCGTTGGGGGTCTCCGGAAACACCATATATTTT
CASSPLGVSGNTIYF
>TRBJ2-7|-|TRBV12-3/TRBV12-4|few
TGTGCCAGCAGTAGGCCGGGAACCGGCGAGCAGTACTTC
CASSRPGTGEQYF
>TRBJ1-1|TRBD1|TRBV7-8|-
TGTGCCAGCAGCTTAGGAACAGGGGAGAGAGGCACTGAAGCTTTCTTT
CASSLGTGERGTEAFF
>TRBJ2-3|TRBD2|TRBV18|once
TGTGCCAGCTCACCACCGAAGCGGGGGGCTAGCACAGATACGCAGTATTTT
CASSPPKRGASTDTQYF
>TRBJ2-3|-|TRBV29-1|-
TGCAGCGTTTCTTCCGACTCACCGCAGTATTTT
CSVSSDSPQYF
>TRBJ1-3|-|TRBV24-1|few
TGTGCCACCAGTGATGTGGGGATGCCAGGAGGAAACACCATATATTTT
CATSDVGMPGGNTIYF
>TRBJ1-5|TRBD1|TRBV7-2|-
TGTGCCAGCAGTCGCAGACAGGGGGATCAGCCCCAGCATTTT
CASSRRQGDQPQHF
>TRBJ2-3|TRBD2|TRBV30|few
TGTGCCTGGAGTGTAAAAGGACTAGGAGGGGCTGATACGCAGTATTTT
CAWSVKGLGGADTQYF
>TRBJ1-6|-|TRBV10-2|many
TGCGCCAGCAGAATCCCAGGGACTAATTCACCCCTCCACTTT
CASRIPGTNSPLHF
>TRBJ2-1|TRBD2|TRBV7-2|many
TGTGCCAGCAGACGAAACGCGGGGGGGGAGCAGTTCTTC
CASRRNAGGEQFF
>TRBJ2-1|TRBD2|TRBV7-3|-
TGTGCCAGCAGCTTAGGTACAGCGGGGGTTAATGAGCAGTTCTTC
CASSLGTAGVNEQFF
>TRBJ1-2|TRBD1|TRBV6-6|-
TGTGCCAGCAGGCCAGGGGGCGGCTCAGGCTACACCTTC
CASRPGGGSGYTF